Shown below are 3 T cell receptor beta chains from a single sample sequenced in a study of shared clonotypes between healthy human individuals. Produced via immunoSEQ multiplex PCR; TCRdb's table is partial and in-frame only. The top ten clones hold nearly 1.5% of a sample with nearly 1 million clones, approximately 80% of them seen once. Sequencing was performed on memory CD4+ T cells sorted from blood. Subset given: CD45RA-negative fraction. The receptors come from a man aged 18 to 30 in good health.

V usage is TRBV7-8 and J usage is TRBJ1-3; the D gene is possibly TRBD1 (5 bases). CDR1 SGHVS and CDR2 FQNEAQ come from the germline V gene. The CDR3 loop spans 15 amino acids. V shed 1 base and J shed 0 bases, with 7 bases lying between them. CDR3 amino acids: CASSLVGDSGNTIYF. CDR3 bases: TGTGCCAGCAGCTTAGTGGGGGACTCTGGAAACACCATATATTTT.

A note on this clone: The sample contains more than one DNA sequence encoding this CDR3. The V call is TRBV5-6, the J call TRBJ2-7, with 8 bases aligning to TRBD1. This CDR3 contains 14 residues. V shed 4 bases and J 0 bases; nucleotides not matched to a gene: 3. CDR1 and CDR2 (germline): SGHDT, YYEEEE. The CDR3 DNA sequence: TGTGCCAGCAGCCTACAGGGGGTCTCCTACGAGCAGTACTTC. Translation gives CASSLQGVSYEQYF.

The rearrangement links TRBV2 to TRBJ2-7; possibly TRBD1 or TRBD2 for D (6 bases each). V lost 6 bases and J lost 5, with 20 bases in between. CDR3 size: 15 residues. Looked up from germline, CDR1 is SNHLY and CDR2 is FYNNEI. The CDR3 reads CASSLEGGFSNEQYF. For the CDR3, the DNA is TGTGCCAGCAGCCTTGAGGGGGGTTTTTCGAACGAGCAGTACTTC.